This is a list of T cell receptor beta chains from one sample in a study of T-cell reconstitution after alpha-beta-depleted transplantation in children. TCRdb redid the calling of the PCR reads with MiXCR, one entry per CDR3 protein. Among approximately 980,000 distinct CDR3 sequences listed, roughly 29% were seen once. This material consisted of PBMCs, mostly from graft donor cells, taken 360 days after TCRalphabeta/CD19-depleted stem cell transplant. All receptors derive from a boy under three years old who had a stem cell transplant for SCID, so the T cells may come from the graft donor. Both conserved end residues are part of each CDR3. A D gene is named only where the DNA matches it firmly. Size is stated for part of the rows, as once, few or many counts, or as a class when the clone is expanded.

abundance | j_gene | v_gene | d_gene | len | CDR3nt | CDR3aa
- | TRBJ2-1 | TRBV2 | - | 16 | TGTGCCAGCAGTGGCGGCTCAAATCGCTCCTACAATGAGCAGTTCTTC | CASSGGSNRSYNEQFF
- | TRBJ2-7 | TRBV11-2 | - | 14 | TGTGCCAGCAGCTTAAAGTACAGGGATAACGAGCAGTACTTC | CASSLKYRDNEQYF
few | TRBJ2-7 | TRBV3-1 | TRBD1 | 15 | TGTGCCAGCAGCCATAACAGGGGACAGATCTACGAGCAGTACTTC | CASSHNRGQIYEQYF
- | TRBJ2-5 | TRBV20-1 | TRBD1 | 14 | TGCAGTGCTAGATCACAGGGGTGGGTGGAGACCCAGTACTTC | CSARSQGWVETQYF
few | TRBJ2-7 | TRBV7-9 | TRBD1 | 16 | TGTGCCAGCAGCGGGGGACAGGGATGGGGCTCCTACGAGCAGTACTTC | CASSGGQGWGSYEQYF
- | TRBJ1-1 | TRBV10-3 | - | 15 | TGTGCCATCAGTCATACAGGGATCATGAACACTGAAGCTTTCTTT | CAISHTGIMNTEAFF
- | TRBJ2-3 | TRBV5-1 | - | 15 | TGCGCCAGCAGCTTGGCCCTCAGGGGGGGAGATACGCAGTATTTT | CASSLALRGGDTQYF
- | TRBJ1-2 | TRBV29-1 | - | 13 | TGCAGCGCCTCGATTACAGGGAACTATGGCTACACCTTC | CSASITGNYGYTF
- | TRBJ2-3 | TRBV7-8 | - | 17 | TGTGCCAGCAGCTCCTGGGTTTCTGGTGAGGGCACAGATACGCAGTATTTT | CASSSWVSGEGTDTQYF
many | TRBJ2-1 | TRBV12-3/TRBV12-4 | - | 15 | TGTGCCAGCAGTTTTAGGGGTGTTGGTTACAATGAGCAGTTCTTC | CASSFRGVGYNEQFF
- | TRBJ1-2 | TRBV7-9 | - | 17 | TGTGCCAGCAGCTTATTACCCGGGAATTCAGCTAACTATGGCTACACCTTC | CASSLLPGNSANYGYTF